Listed below are T cell receptor beta chains from one sample, sequenced in a study of vaccination and CD4 T cells after COVID-19. Via MiXCR, TCRdb re-called the PCR reads, giving one row per CDR3 protein. The sample lists thousands of distinct CDR3 sequences, about 35% occurring once. Their specific antigens are unknown. Material: CD4+ T cells from blood, cultured in vitro. The receptors come from a human donor in good health. The CDR3 runs from the conserved cysteine through the conserved F or W. The order of the fields is J gene, D gene, clone size, V gene, CDR3 protein, CDR3 DNA. A D gene is named only where the DNA matches it firmly. Some rows mark clone size as missing; the rest say once, few, many or name a class of expanded clone.

TRBJ2-1 | TRBD2 | - | TRBV20-1 | CSAKGAGGPDEQFF | TGCAGTGCTAAGGGGGCGGGGGGGCCTGATGAGCAGTTCTTC
TRBJ1-1 | - | - | TRBV11-2 | CASSQVNAQAFF | TGTGCCAGCAGCCAAGTTAACGCACAAGCTTTCTTT
TRBJ1-2 | - | few | TRBV6-1 | CASSEGQGWQRGYTF | TGTGCCAGCAGTGAAGGGCAGGGCTGGCAGCGTGGCTACACCTTC
TRBJ2-1 | - | few | TRBV7-2 | CASTPRVGRTGYNEQFF | TGTGCCAGCACCCCGAGGGTGGGGAGGACAGGCTACAATGAGCAGTTCTTC
TRBJ2-2 | TRBD2 | - | TRBV2 | CASSELAGYPGELFF | TGTGCCAGCAGTGAACTAGCGGGGTACCCCGGGGAGCTGTTTTTT
TRBJ2-1 | TRBD2 | - | TRBV10-1 | CASSDQRGARNEQFF | TGCGCCAGCAGTGACCAGCGGGGGGCCCGCAATGAGCAGTTCTTC
TRBJ1-5 | - | hyperexpanded | TRBV7-2 | CASSVPSTGYQPQHF | TGTGCCAGCAGCGTGCCCTCGACAGGTTATCAGCCCCAGCATTTT
TRBJ2-2 | TRBD1 | - | TRBV6-1 | CASTPETGFSGELFF | TGTGCCAGCACTCCCGAGACAGGGTTTTCCGGGGAGCTGTTTTTT
TRBJ1-2 | - | - | TRBV5-1 | CASSLGDQGIDYGYTF | TGCGCCAGCAGCTTGGGGGATCAGGGGATCGACTATGGCTACACCTTC
TRBJ1-3 | - | - | TRBV20-1 | CSARDPSSLSGNTIYF | TGCAGTGCTAGAGATCCCAGTTCCCTCTCTGGAAACACCATATATTTT
TRBJ1-1 | TRBD1 | - | TRBV5-1 | CASSTLPGGAGLHTEAFF | TGCGCCAGCAGCACACTCCCAGGGGGCGCGGGATTACACACTGAAGCTTTCTTT
TRBJ1-6 | TRBD1 | - | TRBV30 | CAWSLQGFGSPLHF | TGTGCCTGGAGCCTACAGGGGTTTGGTTCACCCCTCCACTTT
TRBJ1-1 | TRBD1 | - | TRBV5-4 | CASSADRGTEAFF | TGTGCCAGCAGCGCAGACAGGGGCACTGAAGCTTTCTTT
TRBJ2-5 | - | few | TRBV4-2 | CASRGLGEGETQYF | TGTGCCAGCAGAGGGTTAGGAGAGGGGGAGACCCAGTACTTC
TRBJ1-2 | - | large | TRBV7-2 | CASSLYITTEGYTF | TGTGCCAGCAGCTTATACATCACAACGGAAGGCTACACCTTC
TRBJ1-3 | - | - | TRBV24-1 | CATIPSVVGNTIYF | TGTGCCACTATACCCTCGGTGGTTGGAAACACCATATATTTT
TRBJ2-4 | - | - | TRBV6-1 | CASSAPTVNIQYF | TGTGCCAGCAGTGCTCCCACTGTAAACATTCAGTACTTC
TRBJ1-6 | - | - | TRBV6-4 | CASSDRDNSPLHF | TGTGCCAGCAGTGACAGGGATAATTCACCCCTCCACTTT
TRBJ2-7 | - | - | TRBV7-6 | CASSLDAGIAYEQYF | TGTGCCAGCAGCTTAGATGCCGGGATTGCATACGAGCAGTACTTC
TRBJ1-2 | TRBD1 | few | TRBV10-3 | CAITRDRGDDGYTF | TGTGCCATCACCAGGGACAGGGGTGATGACGGCTACACCTTC
TRBJ1-2 | - | - | TRBV6-5 | CASSYSAQAIYGYTF | TGTGCCAGCAGTTACTCGGCACAGGCCATTTATGGCTACACCTTC
TRBJ2-5 | - | few | TRBV5-1 | CASSFLAGETQYF | TGCGCCAGCAGCTTTCTTGCGGGGGAGACCCAGTACTTC
TRBJ2-3 | - | - | TRBV24-1 | CATSEAGQNTDTQYF | TGTGCCACCAGTGAAGCGGGACAGAACACAGATACGCAGTATTTT
TRBJ2-2 | - | - | TRBV27 | CASSRAGELFF | TGTGCCAGCAGTAGAGCCGGGGAGCTGTTTTTT
TRBJ1-6 | - | - | TRBV27 | CASSFEGSLWSLHF | TGTGCCAGCAGTTTTGAAGGGTCGTTGTGGTCCCTCCACTTT
TRBJ1-1 | - | - | TRBV3-1 | CASSHDGINTEAFF | TGTGCCAGCAGCCACGACGGGATTAACACTGAAGCTTTCTTT
TRBJ1-1 | - | - | TRBV11-3 | CASSLTGDTEAFF | TGTGCCAGCAGCCTCACAGGAGACACTGAAGCTTTCTTT
TRBJ1-6 | - | - | TRBV6-5 | CASSYRQANSPLHF | TGTGCCAGCAGTTACAGGCAGGCTAATTCACCCCTCCACTTT
TRBJ2-5 | - | few | TRBV15 | CATSRDTETQYF | TGTGCCACCAGCAGAGATACAGAGACCCAGTACTTC
TRBJ2-5 | - | - | TRBV5-1 | CASSATTMGASETQYF | TGCGCCAGCAGCGCCACGACAATGGGGGCATCGGAGACCCAGTACTTC
TRBJ2-3 | - | - | TRBV20-1 | CSAPRLGITDTQYF | TGCAGTGCCCCCCGACTGGGGATAACAGATACGCAGTATTTT
TRBJ1-5 | TRBD1 | - | TRBV19 | CASSILEGTVLNQPQHF | TGTGCCAGTAGTATACTGGAAGGGACAGTACTCAATCAGCCCCAGCATTTT
TRBJ2-5 | TRBD2 | - | TRBV6-5 | CASSYRSGGAETQYF | TGTGCCAGCAGTTACCGTAGCGGGGGGGCCGAGACCCAGTACTTC
TRBJ1-5 | - | - | TRBV30 | CAWSALNNQPQHF | TGTGCCTGGAGTGCCCTAAACAATCAGCCCCAGCATTTT
TRBJ1-1 | TRBD1 | once | TRBV5-5 | CASSPGTGQPGTEAFF | TGTGCCAGCAGCCCCGGGACAGGACAACCGGGTACTGAAGCTTTCTTT
TRBJ1-2 | TRBD1 | few | TRBV6-5 | CASSYGDRGLGGYTF | TGTGCCAGCAGTTACGGTGACAGGGGGCTCGGTGGCTACACCTTC
TRBJ1-2 | TRBD1 | - | TRBV7-3 | CASSPEGQGGGYTF | TGTGCCAGCAGCCCCGAGGGGCAGGGGGGTGGCTACACCTTC
TRBJ1-1 | TRBD1 | - | TRBV14 | CASSPTGLANTEAFF | TGTGCCAGCAGTCCGACAGGGTTGGCGAACACTGAAGCTTTCTTT
TRBJ1-2 | TRBD1 | few | TRBV7-3 | CASSSGQGAGGYTF | TGTGCCAGCAGCTCCGGACAGGGGGCGGGCGGCTACACCTTC
TRBJ1-2 | TRBD1 | few | TRBV5-1 | CASSSTGDGYTF | TGCGCCAGCAGCTCGACAGGGGATGGCTACACCTTC
TRBJ1-5 | - | few | TRBV7-8 | CASSLVVAGAGNQPQHF | TGTGCCAGCAGCTTAGTCGTCGCGGGCGCGGGCAATCAGCCCCAGCATTTT
TRBJ1-2 | - | few | TRBV10-3 | CAITPDSYGYTF | TGTGCCATCACCCCGGACAGCTATGGCTACACCTTC
TRBJ2-7 | - | - | TRBV11-2 | CASSLSRSEQYF | TGTGCCAGCAGCTTGAGCCGGAGCGAGCAGTACTTC
TRBJ1-1 | - | few | TRBV7-9 | CASSLVGATEAFF | TGTGCCAGCAGCTTAGTTGGGGCCACTGAAGCTTTCTTT